These T cell receptor beta chains were read from a single sample in a study of PD-1 blockade in classical Hodgkin lymphoma. Sequencing was performed with immunoSEQ multiplex PCR; in TCRdb, only in-frame clones are kept and a portion is missing. The data show roughly 21,000 clones, around 85% seen once. This specimen was peripheral blood mononuclear cells (PBMCs), taken before the fourth cycle of nivolumab. The receptors were gathered from a human donor with classical Hodgkin lymphoma. The conserved cysteine and the conserved F or W are not part of the CDR3 here. The order of the fields is V gene, J gene, CDR3 protein.

V gene: TRBV19
J gene: TRBJ2-4
CDR3 protein: ASSIVEPWDIQY

V gene: TRBV18
J gene: TRBJ1-3
CDR3 protein: ASSPSSRQSGNTIY

V gene: TRBV6-6
J gene: TRBJ2-7
CDR3 protein: ASGGTGGPYEQY

V gene: TRBV18
J gene: TRBJ2-7
CDR3 protein: ASSPPAVAGRQY

V gene: TRBV6-5
J gene: TRBJ2-7
CDR3 protein: ASSYGATGGYEQY

V gene: TRBV2
J gene: TRBJ1-6
CDR3 protein: ASSVRQVNSPLH

V gene: TRBV6-7
J gene: TRBJ2-3
CDR3 protein: ASSYDRGSSTDTQY

V gene: TRBV11-2
J gene: TRBJ1-1
CDR3 protein: ASSLLAWGQPLHTEAF

V gene: TRBV7-9
J gene: TRBJ2-3
CDR3 protein: ASSLATSGGLYTDTQY

V gene: TRBV5-1
J gene: TRBJ2-2
CDR3 protein: ASSLGPGNTGELF

V gene: TRBV28
J gene: TRBJ1-1
CDR3 protein: ASRGQLAF

V gene: TRBV30
J gene: TRBJ2-7
CDR3 protein: AWSQPAFISYEQY

V gene: TRBV14
J gene: TRBJ2-7
CDR3 protein: ASSQGTAPEQY

V gene: TRBV10-3
J gene: TRBJ2-7
CDR3 protein: AISERGRPYEQY

V gene: TRBV6-7
J gene: TRBJ1-6
CDR3 protein: ASTGTGGNSPLH

V gene: TRBV4-3
J gene: TRBJ2-1
CDR3 protein: ASSQGLPGSSYNEQF

V gene: TRBV5-1
J gene: TRBJ2-7
CDR3 protein: ASSLGGGLNYEQY

V gene: TRBV10-3
J gene: TRBJ1-1
CDR3 protein: AISESFIVRQDSMNTEAF

V gene: TRBV4-1
J gene: TRBJ1-1
CDR3 protein: ASSQGVEQPREAF

V gene: TRBV7-2
J gene: TRBJ2-5
CDR3 protein: ASSLPEVQRTGLQETQY

V gene: TRBV5-6
J gene: TRBJ2-5
CDR3 protein: ASSLHRRLETQY

V gene: TRBV27
J gene: TRBJ2-5
CDR3 protein: ASSLTSGSETQY

V gene: TRBV6-5
J gene: TRBJ1-2
CDR3 protein: ASSYRDSGLGGYT

V gene: TRBV27
J gene: TRBJ2-3
CDR3 protein: ASSFLLQDTQY

V gene: TRBV7-9
J gene: TRBJ2-2
CDR3 protein: ASSLNTGRTGELF

V gene: TRBV5-8
J gene: TRBJ2-1
CDR3 protein: ASSSLVPLEYNEQF

V gene: TRBV7-8
J gene: TRBJ1-1
CDR3 protein: ASTTEPGGEAF

V gene: TRBV7-6
J gene: TRBJ1-3
CDR3 protein: ASSLGGQAFSGNTIY

V gene: TRBV27
J gene: TRBJ1-2
CDR3 protein: ASSSFRAPYGYT

V gene: TRBV7-8
J gene: TRBJ2-7
CDR3 protein: ASSTGTSGDLEQY

V gene: TRBV5-1
J gene: TRBJ1-1
CDR3 protein: ASSLPDRDPENTEAF

V gene: TRBV7-3
J gene: TRBJ2-1
CDR3 protein: ASSSNGPYGNEQF

V gene: TRBV7-9
J gene: TRBJ1-6
CDR3 protein: ASNPSGINSPLH

V gene: TRBV29-1
J gene: TRBJ2-1
CDR3 protein: SVRDRGAGPNNEQF

V gene: TRBV9
J gene: TRBJ2-3
CDR3 protein: ASSVGRGDTQY

V gene: TRBV9
J gene: TRBJ2-5
CDR3 protein: ASSVAPLSGETQY

V gene: TRBV5-6
J gene: TRBJ2-4
CDR3 protein: ASSLVGSGGIQY

V gene: TRBV19
J gene: TRBJ1-6
CDR3 protein: ASSIVPRALTPLH

V gene: TRBV5-1
J gene: TRBJ2-2
CDR3 protein: ASSSGTETNTGELF

V gene: TRBV29-1
J gene: TRBJ2-3
CDR3 protein: SVGTSGDSTDTQY

V gene: TRBV5-8
J gene: TRBJ2-3
CDR3 protein: ASSFGLAEPY

V gene: TRBV21-1
J gene: TRBJ2-4
CDR3 protein: ASRPLQGSY

V gene: TRBV27
J gene: TRBJ1-5
CDR3 protein: ASSLSKRRNQPQH

V gene: TRBV19
J gene: TRBJ2-7
CDR3 protein: ASSSGQGLLEQY

V gene: TRBV4-1
J gene: TRBJ2-5
CDR3 protein: ASSHPGQGNQETQY

V gene: TRBV27
J gene: TRBJ2-7
CDR3 protein: ASSRFGGAPTTPHSYEQY

V gene: TRBV6-1
J gene: TRBJ1-5
CDR3 protein: AGDEGGGNQPQH

V gene: TRBV27
J gene: TRBJ2-7
CDR3 protein: ASRNAGTGAYEQY

V gene: TRBV7-3
J gene: TRBJ2-5
CDR3 protein: ASSPTEGAGGEQY

V gene: TRBV6-6
J gene: TRBJ1-2
CDR3 protein: ASSSQNYGYT